The 27 T cell receptor beta chains given below trace back to one sample, sequenced in a study of cytomegalovirus exposure and HLA in healthy donors. Both 60 Vbeta primers and 13 Jbeta primers went into the PCR. Profiled with immunoSEQ multiplex PCR; TCRdb holds only in-frame clones, not every one. This repertoire shows about 100,000 clones, less than 85% found once; its top ten account for about 2.5%. The sample taken for sequencing was PBMCs. These receptors originate from a man aged 18 to 29 in good health and CMV-seronegative.

The chain combines TRBV11-2 with TRBJ2-3; D perhaps matches TRBD2 (6 bases). Germline V gene lookup returns CDR1 SGHAT and CDR2 FQNNGV. The germline V and J ends were trimmed by 3 bases and 2 bases, with 12 bases remaining between them. The CDR3 runs 15 residues. CDR3 DNA sequence: TGTGCCAGCAGCTTGGAGCGGGTTATCACAGATACGCAGTATTTT. Encoded protein: CASSLERVITDTQYF.

This clone was seen just once. The chain combines TRBV9 with TRBJ2-7, with 9 bases lining up with TRBD2. The trim removed 0 bases at V and 0 bases at J, leaving 10 bases unmatched. The CDR3 spans 18 residues. CDR1 is SGDLS and CDR2 is YYNGEE in the germline V gene. CDR3 sequence (DNA): TGTGCCAGCAGCGTAGCCGATAGCGGGGGCTTACACTCCTACGAGCAGTACTTC. Its translation is CASSVADSGGLHSYEQYF.

This clone came up once. V is TRBV5-1 and J is TRBJ2-5; 7 bases line up with TRBD2. Germline CDR1 reads SGHRS; CDR2 reads YFSETQ. V dropped 4 bases and J dropped 2; count of bases not matched to a gene: 2. This CDR3 is 13 amino acids long. The CDR3: CASSREGQETQYF. The CDR3 bases are TGCGCCAGCAGCAGGGAGGGACAAGAGACCCAGTACTTC.

This clone was counted between two and nine times. The rearrangement links TRBV19 to TRBJ1-4, with 11 bases that match TRBD1. The germline V gene encodes CDR1 LNHDA and CDR2 SQIVND (reference sequence). This CDR3 has 15 amino acids. The trim removed 4 bases at V and 7 bases at J, leaving 5 bases unmatched. This CDR3 is CASSSGQGAREKLFF. Here the CDR3 DNA reads TGTGCCAGTAGTAGCGGACAGGGGGCTCGTGAAAAACTGTTTTTT. The full variable domain, with the rest looked up from reference TRBV19 and TRBJ1-4, is DGGITQSPKYLFRKEGQNVTLSCEQNLNHDAMYWYRQDPGQGLRLIYYSQIVNDFQKGDIAEGYSVSREKKESFPLTVTSAQKNPTAFYLCASSSGQGAREKLFFGSGTQLSVL.

V usage is TRBV15 and J usage is TRBJ1-1; tentatively, D is TRBD1 (5 bases). Germline CDR1 reads LNHNV; CDR2 reads YYDKDF (reference sequence). The CDR3 length is 14 residues. V was trimmed by 4 bases and J by 11 bases, leaving 20 bases between them. CDR3 protein: CATSIAGGGSDAFF. DNA for the CDR3: TGTGCCACCAGCATCGCGGGGGGGGGTAGTGACGCTTTCTTT.

This clone showed up just once. The V and J genes are TRBV6-5 and TRBJ2-3, with 7 nucleotides matching TRBD1. This CDR3 is 14 amino acids long. The J segment lost 10 bases and the V segment lost 6 bases, leaving 13 bases of the junction unmatched. Germline V lookup: CDR1 MNHEY, CDR2 SVGAGI. The CDR3 loop reads CASSKGHRGRAQYF. CDR3 in DNA: TGTGCCAGCAGCAAAGGACACAGGGGACGGGCGCAGTATTTT.

The chain combines TRBV7-8 with TRBJ1-2, with TRBD1 identical over 7 bases. The CDR3 extends over 15 amino acids. V shed 8 bases and J 3 bases; nucleotides not matched to a gene: 12. In germline, CDR1 is SGHVS, CDR2 FQNEAQ. CDR3 amino acids: CASGGTDRKDYGYTF. In DNA, the CDR3 is TGTGCCAGCGGGGGGACGGACAGGAAGGACTATGGCTACACCTTC.

The chain is built from TRBV5-4 and TRBJ2-2, with a tentative D call TRBD2 (6 bases). The ends were cut back, 9 bases at V and 11 bases at J, with 23 bases in the middle. The germline gives CDR1 SGHNT, CDR2 YYREEE (reference sequence). The CDR3 loop spans 14 amino acids. CDR3 bases: TGTGCCACGCAGAGGGACTCGACTTCGCCAGAGCTGTTTTTT. Amino acid sequence: CATQRDSTSPELFF.

This clone was seen a handful of times. This chain links TRBV5-1 with TRBJ1-1, with 7 bases that match TRBD1. The germline gives CDR1 SGHRS, CDR2 YFSETQ. The V segment lost 1 base and the J segment 1 base; nucleotides outside the gene matches: 4. There are 15 residues in the CDR3. CDR3 protein: CASSLPRTGNTEAFF. CDR3 bases: TGCGCCAGCAGCTTGCCCCGGACAGGGAACACTGAAGCTTTCTTT.

This clone was observed once. The V gene is TRBV10-1, the J gene TRBJ2-5, with D maybe TRBD1 (5 bases). The CDR3 extends over 13 amino acids. Between the trimmed V and J ends, which lost 4 bases and 5 bases, there was a span of 11 bases. CDR1 WNHNN and CDR2 SYGVQD come from the germline V gene (reference sequence). As DNA, the CDR3 is TGCGCCAGCAGTGTAGGGGCGGAGGAGACCCAGTACTTC. Translating gives CASSVGAEETQYF.

The V and J genes are TRBV7-9 and TRBJ2-5; TRBD2 agrees at 13 bases. The J segment lost 5 bases and the V segment lost 2 bases, leaving 5 bases of the junction unmatched. The length of the CDR3 is 16 residues. Looked up from germline, CDR1 is SEHNR and CDR2 is FQNEAQ (reference sequence). This CDR3 is CASSLTSGGAVETQYF. CDR3 DNA sequence: TGTGCCAGCAGCTTAACTAGCGGGGGGGCGGTGGAGACCCAGTACTTC. The whole variable domain, filled in from reference TRBV7-9 and TRBJ2-5, reads DTGVSQNPRHKITKRGQNVTFRCDPISEHNRLYWYRQTLGQGPEFLTYFQNEAQLEKSRLLSDRFSAERPKGSFSTLEIQRTEQGDSAMYLCASSLTSGGAVETQYFGPGTRLLVL.

The V and J genes are TRBV19 and TRBJ2-4, with 8 bases matching TRBD1. The CDR3 has 16 residues. The germline V gene encodes CDR1 LNHDA and CDR2 SQIVND (reference sequence). The junction had 14 bases not matched to a gene; V was cut back by 6 bases and J by 7 bases. The CDR3 DNA follows: TGTGCCAGTAGAAGGGACAGGTCCATGACTGGGAACATTCAGTACTTC. It specifies CASRRDRSMTGNIQYF.

The chain links TRBV15 to TRBJ1-1; a weak D match, TRBD1 (5 bases). This CDR3 is built from 11 residues. Germline V gene sequence: CDR1 LNHNV, CDR2 YYDKDF (reference sequence). Between the trimmed V and J ends, which lost 1 base and 10 bases, there was a span of 7 bases. The CDR3 is CATSRVGRAFF. The CDR3 DNA is TGTGCCACCAGCAGAGTGGGGCGAGCTTTCTTT.

The chain recombines TRBV7-9 with TRBJ2-5, with 8 bases identical to TRBD2. The germline CDR1 and CDR2 sequences are SEHNR and FQNEAQ (reference sequence). The CDR3 length is 17 residues. Trimming removed 1 base from V and 5 bases from J; junction bases left unmatched: 12. The CDR3 nucleotides are TGTGCCAGCAGCTTAGACCTTTCGGGTAGCGGGGCGGAGACCCAGTACTTC. As protein: CASSLDLSGSGAETQYF.

This clone was counted at least ten times. The V call is TRBV5-8, the J call TRBJ2-7; TRBD1 aligns across 11 bases. CDR3 size: 17 residues. J was trimmed by 0 bases and V by 7 bases; bases with no gene match: 12. Germline CDR1 and CDR2: SGHTS and YDEGEE. The CDR3 DNA reads as TGTGCCAGCCAAGGAGAGCTCGGGACAGGGGGCTCCTACGAGCAGTACTTC. Translation: CASQGELGTGGSYEQYF.

This clone turned up a few times. In DNA, the CDR3 is TGTGCCAGCAGCTTACAGGGGATGAACACTGAAGCTTTCTTT. The encoded protein is CASSLQGMNTEAFF. The chain has TRBV7-8 and TRBJ1-1; possibly TRBD1 for D (6 bases). The CDR3 extends over 14 amino acids. Trimming left V 2 bases short and J 0 bases short, with 7 bases between. Germline CDR1 is SGHVS and CDR2 is FQNEAQ.

This chain uses TRBV29-1 with TRBJ2-5; 7 nucleotides agree with TRBD1. The last part of the DNA fits TRBJ2-7 better; the J call may be wrong. The CDR3 loop spans 12 amino acids. Germline V CDR1 and CDR2: SQVTM, ANQGSEA. The CDR3 coding sequence is TGCAGCGTCGGGGACAGACCGCCCGAGCAGTACTTC. It is translated as CSVGDRPPEQYF.

This chain joins TRBV11-2 and TRBJ1-1; no firm D call. Trimming removed 2 bases from V and 6 bases from J, with 10 bases in between. Germline CDR1 and CDR2: SGHAT and FQNNGV. The CDR3 has 13 residues. DNA of the CDR3: TGTGCCAGCAGCTTAAGGAGATGGTCTGAAGCTTTCTTT. Residues: CASSLRRWSEAFF.

The chain carries TRBV7-9 and TRBJ1-6; 7 nucleotides line up with TRBD1. Trimming took 1 base from V and 9 from J; bases not matched to a gene: 3. The length of the CDR3 is 14 residues. Germline-derived CDR1 and CDR2 are SEHNR and FQNEAQ (reference sequence). The CDR3 spells CASSLGQGSSPLHF. The CDR3 DNA reads TGTGCCAGCAGCTTAGGACAGGGAAGTTCACCCCTCCACTTT.

The J gene is TRBJ2-1, the V gene TRBV9; TRBD2 aligns across 9 bases. CDR3 length equals 17 residues. CDR1 and CDR2 from the germline V gene are SGDLS and YYNGEE. Losses at the gene ends were 0 bases for V and 1 base for J; bases not matched to a gene: 5. The CDR3 nucleotides are TGTGCCAGCAGCGTAGGGGCGGGGGGGCCTTCCTACAATGAGCAGTTCTTC. Translating it yields CASSVGAGGPSYNEQFF.

The chain combines TRBV6-6 with TRBJ2-7; D is unresolved. The V end lost 6 bases, the J end lost 3 bases, and 3 bases lay between the germline ends. The CDR3 covers 10 residues. In germline, CDR1 is MNHNY, CDR2 SVGAGI (reference sequence). The CDR3 region is CASSHYEQYF. CDR3 nucleotide sequence: TGTGCCAGCAGCCACTACGAGCAGTACTTC.

This clone was seen once. This chain uses TRBV19 with TRBJ1-2; no clear D. The CDR3 is made up of 11 amino acids. CDR1 and CDR2 (germline): LNHDA, SQIVND (reference sequence). Trimming removed 11 bases at V and 2 bases at J, with 9 bases between. CDR3 nucleotides: TGTGCCTCTAAAAAGAACTATGGCTACACCTTC. It encodes CASKKNYGYTF.

The gene calls are TRBV7-9 and TRBJ2-7; weak D call: TRBD1 (6 bases). Germline CDR1 and CDR2: SEHNR and FQNEAQ (reference sequence). Trimming pared 5 bases from V and 11 bases from J, leaving 16 bases between. The CDR3 runs 12 residues. The CDR3 here is CASSPPSTGKYF. The CDR3 bases are TGTGCCAGCAGCCCCCCCTCGACAGGCAAGTACTTC.

This chain joins TRBV23-1 and TRBJ1-1; 7 bases fit TRBD1. TRBV23-1 falls under the ORF class, with uncertain function. There are 12 residues in the CDR3. Unmatched junction bases numbered 3, after V lost 1 base and J lost 10 bases. The CDR3 DNA sequence: TGCGCCAGCAGTCAATACAGGGGAGTAGCTTTCTTT. This translates into CASSQYRGVAFF.

V is TRBV7-9 and J is TRBJ1-4; 7 nucleotides match TRBD1. The V segment lost 3 bases and the J segment 7 bases; nucleotides outside the gene matches: 8. Germline CDR1 and CDR2: SEHNR and FQNEAQ (reference sequence). This CDR3 comprises 15 residues. The CDR3 DNA reads TGTGCCAGCAGCTTGACAGGGTGGATTGGTGAAAAACTGTTTTTT. Encoded protein: CASSLTGWIGEKLFF.

The J gene is TRBJ1-1, the V gene TRBV7-2; maybe TRBD1 (5 bases). This CDR3 region has 17 residues. V was clipped by 4 bases and J by 0 bases, with 18 bases between them. Germline V lookup: CDR1 SGHTA, CDR2 FQGNSA. This CDR3 is CASSSSTSGLVNTEAFF. CDR3 DNA sequence: TGTGCCAGCAGCTCATCCACCTCGGGACTCGTGAACACTGAAGCTTTCTTT.

This clone was seen a handful of times. The V and J genes are TRBV10-2 and TRBJ1-5, with D tentatively TRBD1 (6 bases). In germline, CDR1 is WSHSY, CDR2 SAAADI. This CDR3 has 12 amino acids. The germline V and J ends were trimmed by 8 bases and 6 bases, with 11 bases remaining between them. In DNA, the CDR3 is TGCGCCAGCGGGGGGGGCCCTCAGCCCCAGCATTTT. Its translation is CASGGGPQPQHF.